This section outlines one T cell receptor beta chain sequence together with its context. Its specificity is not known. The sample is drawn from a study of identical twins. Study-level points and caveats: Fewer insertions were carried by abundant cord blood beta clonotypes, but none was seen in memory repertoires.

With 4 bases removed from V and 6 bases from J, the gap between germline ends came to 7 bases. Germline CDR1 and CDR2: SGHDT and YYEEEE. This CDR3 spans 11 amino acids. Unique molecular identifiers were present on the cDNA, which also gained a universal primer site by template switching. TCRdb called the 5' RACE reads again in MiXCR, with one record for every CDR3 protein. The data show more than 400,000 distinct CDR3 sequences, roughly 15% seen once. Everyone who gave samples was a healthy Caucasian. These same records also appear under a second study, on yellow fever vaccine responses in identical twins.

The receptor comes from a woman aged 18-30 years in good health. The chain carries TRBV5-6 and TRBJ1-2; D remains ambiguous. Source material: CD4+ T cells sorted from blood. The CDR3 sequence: CASSGVDGYTF. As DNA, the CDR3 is TGTGCCAGCAGCGGCGTGGATGGCTACACCTTC. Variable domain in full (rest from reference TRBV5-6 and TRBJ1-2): DAGVTQSPTHLIKTRGQQVTLRCSPKSGHDTVSWYQQALGQGPQFIFQYYEEEERQRGNFPDRFSGHQFPNYSSELNVNALLLGDSALYLCASSGVDGYTFGSGTRLTVV.